Given below is one T cell receptor beta chain in context. Its antigen remains unidentified. V was pared by 4 bases and J by 10 bases, with 4 bases of the junction left unmatched. From germline, CDR1 is SNHLY and CDR2 FYNNEI. This CDR3 has 14 amino acids. With a J-beta primer mix and a sample-barcoded 5' primer, a second PCR ran about 6 to 11 cycles. The authors tagged each cDNA molecule using a template-switch adaptor with 12 random nucleotides. TCRdb ran MiXCR on the 5' RACE reads and lists one entry per CDR3 protein. The table shows 850,000 to 950,000 distinct CDR3 sequences, with around 30% occurring only once. These data belong to a study of blood T cells in healthy people across ages. Study background: Using template switching, researchers captured about one barcoded beta molecule for each two T cells.

Study findings and constraints: Nothing was known about donor CMV status, and this possibly confounded expanded clonotype changes.

This sequence joins TRBV2 and TRBJ2-1; 13 nucleotides line up with TRBD2. The TCR originated in an elderly woman in good health. The sample was blood. The CDR3 nucleotides are TGTGCCAGCAGTGGACTAGCGGGGGGAGGGGAGCAGTTCTTC. Translation: CASSGLAGGGEQFF.